These 8 T cell receptor beta chains came from one sample sequenced in a study of T cells in women clearing cervical HPV infection. The protocol was immunoSEQ multiplex PCR, while the TCRdb copy is restricted to in-frame clones and leaves out a portion. This table holds roughly 22,000 clones. The sample comprised blood buffy coat. Receptor source: a woman between 18 and 69 years old with a cervical HPV16 infection that either progressed to CIN3+ or cleared (not recorded which).

As concerns this clone: The observed sequence ends 3 residues before the CDR3 terminus, with the missing tail filled in from the germline J gene. J is TRBJ2-3 and V is TRBV25-1, with a tentative D call TRBD1 (5 bases). Per the germline V gene, CDR1 is MGHDK and CDR2 is SYGVNS. This CDR3 contains 17 residues. V lost 3 bases, J lost 0 bases, and 16 bases lay in between. Partial CDR3 DNA: TGTGCCAGCAGTGAGAACAGGAGAAGCGCGAGCACAGATACG. Translating it yields CASSENRRSASTDT. The whole CDR3 sequence reads CASSENRRSASTDTQYF.

Comment on this clone: The read ends 3 residues early relative to the CDR3; the germline J gene fills the gap. The rearrangement uses TRBV18 and TRBJ2-2; D remains ambiguous. Looked up from germline, CDR1 is KGHSH and CDR2 is LQKENI. V lost 4 bases, J lost 4 bases, and 16 bases lay in between. The CDR3 runs 16 residues. CDR3 in amino acids: CASSLLDLSGTGELFF. The covered CDR3 bases are TGTGCCAGCTCACTCCTGGATCTCTCAGGCACCGGGGAG. The full variable domain, its missing parts supplied by reference TRBV18 and TRBJ2-2, is NAGVMQNPRHLVRRRGQEARLRCSPMKGHSHVYWYRQLPEEGLKFMVYLQKENIIDESGMPKERFSAEFPKEGPSILRIQQVVRGDSAAYFCASSLLDLSGTGELFFGEGSRLTVL.

With regard to this clone: The sequenced fragment ends 3 residues before the CDR3 boundary, so the rest is inferred from the germline J gene. The chain has TRBV5-1 and TRBJ2-3; unclear D gene. CDR1 is SGHRS, CDR2 YFSETQ, per germline. The CDR3 runs to 16 residues. CDR3 region: CASSLTPHGGQETQYF. The DNA read from the CDR3 is TGCGCCAGCAGCTTAACACCCCACGGTGGGCAAGAGACG.

On this clone: The observed sequence ends 3 residues before the CDR3 terminus, with the missing tail filled in from the germline J gene. V gene TRBV7-2 combines with J gene TRBJ2-4; D is possibly TRBD1 (6 bases). Germline V gives CDR1 SGHTA, CDR2 FQGNSA. CDR3 length: 15 amino acids. The CDR3 protein is CASSFDTGYSYGQYF. Partial CDR3 DNA: TGTGCCAGCAGTTTCGATACAGGGTATAGCTATGGT. The full variable domain, with the rest looked up from reference TRBV7-2 and TRBJ2-4, is GAGVSQSPSNKVTEKGKDVELRCDPISGHTALYWYRQSLGQGLEFLIYFQGNSAPDKSGLPSDRFSAERTGGSVSTLTIQRTQQEDSAVYLCASSFDTGYSYGQYFGAGTRLSVL.

Note on this clone: The sequenced fragment ends 3 residues before the CDR3 boundary, so the rest is inferred from the germline J gene. The chain combines TRBV12-3 or TRBV12-4 with TRBJ1-6; a possible D gene is TRBD1 (6 bases). The length of the CDR3 is 12 residues. V was cut by 6 bases and J by 6 bases, with 6 bases left in between. This CDR3 is CASRDSNSPLHF. The part of the CDR3 DNA that was read is TGTGCCAGCAGGGACAGTAATTCACCC.

In the case of this clone: The CDR3 end falls 3 residues outside the read, so it is completed with the germline J gene. The chain uses TRBV10-1 and TRBJ1-4, with unresolved D. The length of the CDR3 is 15 residues. V lost 2 bases, J lost 6 bases, and 13 bases lay in between. Germline lookup yields CDR1 WNHNN and CDR2 SYGVQD (reference sequence). The CDR3 DNA, read in part, is TGCGCCAGCAGTGAGATGGCGGTCTACCATGAAAAA. Amino acids: CASSEMAVYHEK. Given in full, the CDR3 is CASSEMAVYHEKLFF.

Concerning this clone itself: Read coverage stops 3 residues before the CDR3 terminus; the germline J gene supplies the remainder. The chain combines TRBV7-9 with TRBJ2-7, with D possibly being TRBD1 (6 bases). Germline-derived CDR1 and CDR2 are SEHNR and FQNEAQ (reference sequence). Trimming shortened V by 4 bases and J by 5 bases, and 15 bases separated the two germline ends. The CDR3 runs to 14 residues. CDR3 protein: CASSYDRFKDEQYF. Partial CDR3 DNA: TGTGCCAGCAGCTACGACAGGTTTAAGGACGAG.

About this clone itself: The read terminates 3 residues ahead of where the CDR3 ends, so the germline J gene completes it. The J gene is TRBJ2-1, the V gene TRBV6-4; the match to TRBD2 covers 9 bases. Trimming at V came to 4 bases and at J to 0 bases, leaving 1 base not matched to a gene. This CDR3 spans 15 amino acids. In germline, CDR1 is MRHNA, CDR2 SNTAGT. The CDR3 reads CASSGLADSYNEQFF. The DNA read from the CDR3 is TGTGCCAGCAGTGGACTAGCGGACTCCTACAATGAG.